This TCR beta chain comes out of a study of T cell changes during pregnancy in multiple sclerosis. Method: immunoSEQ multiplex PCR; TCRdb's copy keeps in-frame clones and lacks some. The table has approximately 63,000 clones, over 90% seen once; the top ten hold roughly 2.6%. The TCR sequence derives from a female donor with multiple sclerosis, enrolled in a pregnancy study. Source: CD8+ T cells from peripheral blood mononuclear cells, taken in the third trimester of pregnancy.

The CDR3 reads CATSRAGALANSYEQYF. The CDR3 bases are TGTGCCACCAGCAGGGCCGGGGCACTAGCTAACTCCTACGAGCAGTACTTC. The rearrangement uses TRBV15 and TRBJ2-7, with D perhaps matching TRBD2 (6 bases). The CDR3 sequence is 17 residues long. V shed 3 bases and J shed 0 bases, with 18 bases lying between them. Per the germline V gene, CDR1 is LNHNV and CDR2 is YYDKDF (reference sequence).